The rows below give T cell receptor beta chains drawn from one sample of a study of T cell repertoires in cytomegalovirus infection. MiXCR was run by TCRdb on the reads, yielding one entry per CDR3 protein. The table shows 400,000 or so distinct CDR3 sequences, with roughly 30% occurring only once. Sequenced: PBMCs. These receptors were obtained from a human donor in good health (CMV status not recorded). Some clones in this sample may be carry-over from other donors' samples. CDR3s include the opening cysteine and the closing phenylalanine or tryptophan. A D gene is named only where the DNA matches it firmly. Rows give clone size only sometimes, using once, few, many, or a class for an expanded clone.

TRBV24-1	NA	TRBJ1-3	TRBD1	TGTGCCCCTAGCTCAACTCAGGGGGACACCATATATTTT	CAPSSTQGDTIYF
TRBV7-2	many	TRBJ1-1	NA	TGTGCCAGCAACCCCGCTAGGAACACTGAAGCTTTCTTT	CASNPARNTEAFF
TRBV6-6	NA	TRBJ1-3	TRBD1	TGTGCCATTTACAGGGGTGCTGGAAACACCATATATTTT	CAIYRGAGNTIYF
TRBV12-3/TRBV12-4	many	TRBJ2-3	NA	TGTGCCAGCAGCATCCGGGGCAGGGGAACAGATACGCAGTATTTT	CASSIRGRGTDTQYF
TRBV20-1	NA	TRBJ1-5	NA	TGCAGTGTCCTTAGGCCCGGAAAATCGATCAGTCGCAATCAGCCCCAGCATTTT	CSVLRPGKSISRNQPQHF
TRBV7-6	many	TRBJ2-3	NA	TGTGCCAGCAGCAGTGACACAGGCACAGATACGCAGTATTTT	CASSSDTGTDTQYF
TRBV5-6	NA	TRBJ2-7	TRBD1	TGTGCCAGCAGCGTCAATAACAGGGGGTGGACCTACGAGCAGTACTTC	CASSVNNRGWTYEQYF
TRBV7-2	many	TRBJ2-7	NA	TGTGCCAGCAGCCCCCCGTGGAGCGACGAGCAGTACTTC	CASSPPWSDEQYF
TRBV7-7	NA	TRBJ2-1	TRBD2	TGTGCTAGCAGCTTAGCGGGGGGCGAAAACAATGAGCAGTTCTTC	CASSLAGGENNEQFF
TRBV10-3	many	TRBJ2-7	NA	TGTGCCATCGGGGCTCTTGAGCAGTACTTC	CAIGALEQYF
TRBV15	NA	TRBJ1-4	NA	TGTGTCACCAGCAGAGAGGTTGGGGATGAAAAACTTTTTTTT	CVTSREVGDEKLFF
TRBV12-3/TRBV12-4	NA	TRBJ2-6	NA	TGTGCCAGCAGCTGGGGAACCGACCGGACCGCTGGGGCCAACGTCCTGACTTTC	CASSWGTDRTAGANVLTF
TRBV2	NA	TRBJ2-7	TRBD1	TGTGCCATAAGGACAGGGGGCGCCTACGAGCAGTACTTC	CAIRTGGAYEQYF
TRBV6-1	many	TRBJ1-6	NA	TGTGCCAGCAGTCCGGGACGGTATAATTCACCCCTCCACTTT	CASSPGRYNSPLHF
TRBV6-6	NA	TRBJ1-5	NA	TGTGCCAGCAGGACAGACGGTAGTTTCAATCAGCCCCAGCATTTT	CASRTDGSFNQPQHF
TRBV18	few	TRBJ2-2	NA	TGTGCCAGCTCACCTACCGGCCTCGGGACCGGGGAGCTGTTTTTT	CASSPTGLGTGELFF
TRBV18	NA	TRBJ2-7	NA	TGTGCCAGCTCACCAGAGGCCGATGGGACCTACGAGCAGTACTTC	CASSPEADGTYEQYF
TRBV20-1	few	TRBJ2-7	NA	TGCAGTGCTAGAGATCTAGATTACGAGCAGTACTTC	CSARDLDYEQYF
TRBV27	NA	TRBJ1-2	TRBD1	TGTGCCAGCAGTCCCGACAGGGGGTTCTATGGCTACACCTTC	CASSPDRGFYGYTF
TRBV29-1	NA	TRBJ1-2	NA	TGCAGCGTTGAAGAGGGGTCAGGGACAACTAACTATGGCTACCCCTTC	CSVEEGSGTTNYGYPF
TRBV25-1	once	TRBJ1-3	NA	TGTGCCAGCAGTGACACCGGGGCAGCTGGGAACACCATATATTTT	CASSDTGAAGNTIYF
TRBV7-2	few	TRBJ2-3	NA	TGTGCCAGCAGCCTCGCAGGGGTATCAGATACGCAGTATTTT	CASSLAGVSDTQYF
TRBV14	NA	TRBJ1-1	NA	TGTGCCAGCAGCCAAAATGCTGAAGCTTTCTTT	CASSQNAEAFF
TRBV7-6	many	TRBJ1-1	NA	TGTGCCAGCAGCTTGCAGGAATTGAACACTGAAGCTTTCTTT	CASSLQELNTEAFF
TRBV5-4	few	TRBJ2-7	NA	TGTGCCAGCAGCTTGGAGGGCAGTAGAAGCTACGAGCAGTACTTC	CASSLEGSRSYEQYF
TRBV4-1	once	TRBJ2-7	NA	TGCGCCAGCAGCCAAGAGAGGGATAACTACGAGCAGTACTTC	CASSQERDNYEQYF
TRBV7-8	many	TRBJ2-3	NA	TGTGCCAGCAGCTTAGCGGGGGGACGCTTCGGTGTGCCAGATACGCAGTATTTT	CASSLAGGRFGVPDTQYF